This T cell receptor beta chain was documented in a study of blood T cell repertoires in COVID-19. Method: immunoSEQ multiplex PCR; TCRdb's copy keeps in-frame clones and lacks some. The sample consists of 250,000 to 350,000 clones, 70% to 90% of them appearing once. Sequenced material: peripheral blood. This TCR was sampled from a woman between 50 and 59 years old who had recovered from COVID-19.

The CDR3 DNA reads TGCGCCAGCAGCGGGAGCTCCTATAATTCACCCCTCCACTTT. It yields the protein CASSGSSYNSPLHF. The V gene is TRBV5-1, the J gene TRBJ1-6; D unresolved. The CDR3 consists of 14 residues. The ends were cut back, 4 bases at V and 0 bases at J, with 5 bases in the middle. CDR1 and CDR2 from the germline V gene are SGHRS and YFSETQ.